Listed here are 3 T cell receptor beta chains from one sample, sequenced in a study of T cell repertoires in cytomegalovirus infection. One entry per CDR3 protein, called by TCRdb with MiXCR from the reads. The sample shows under 350,000 distinct CDR3 sequences, around 9.5% of them seen only once. The sequenced material came from PBMCs. Receptors originate from a human donor in good health (CMV status not recorded). Some clones in this sample may be carry-over from other donors' samples.

This clonotype came up many times. The chain joins TRBV7-2 to TRBJ2-1, with 9 bases aligning to TRBD2. The V gene's germline CDR1 is SGHTA and CDR2 FQGNSA. The trim removed 3 bases at V and 5 bases at J, leaving 5 bases unmatched. The CDR3 spans 15 residues. This CDR3 is CASSFEREANNEQFF. Here the CDR3 DNA reads TGTGCCAGCAGCTTCGAGCGGGAGGCAAACAATGAGCAGTTCTTC. Drawing the rest from reference TRBV7-2 and TRBJ2-1, the complete variable domain is GAGVSQSPSNKVTEKGKDVELRCDPISGHTALYWYRQSLGQGLEFLIYFQGNSAPDKSGLPSDRFSAERTGGSVSTLTIQRTQQEDSAVYLCASSFEREANNEQFFGPGTRLTVL.

This chain uses TRBV6-6 with TRBJ1-2; weak D call: TRBD1 (6 bases). The germline V gene has CDR1 MNHNY and CDR2 SVGAGI (reference sequence). V was cut by 2 bases and J by 4 bases, with 20 bases left in between. The CDR3 loop spans 17 amino acids. The CDR3: CASSYPQSGVGLYGYTF. DNA for the CDR3: TGTGCCAGCAGTTACCCGCAGTCAGGGGTTGGACTCTATGGCTACACCTTC.

V is TRBV7-9 and J is TRBJ2-1; 11 positions match TRBD2. Germline values: CDR1 SEHNR, CDR2 FQNEAQ (reference sequence). The J segment lost 7 bases and the V segment lost 3 bases, leaving 17 bases of the junction unmatched. The CDR3 consists of 19 residues. The CDR3 DNA follows: TGTGCCAGCAGCTTTATCCCCCTAGCGGGGGGCTTTATAATTAATGAGCAGTTCTTC. Translated, it gives CASSFIPLAGGFIINEQFF.